The source of this T cell receptor (beta chain) is a study of PD-1 and CTLA-4 blockade in melanoma. The CDR3 consists of 13 residues. Germline CDR1 reads MDHEN; CDR2 reads SYDVKM. V was pared by 5 bases and J by 3 bases, with 8 bases between. Generated by immunoSEQ multiplex PCR, the TCRdb table keeps only in-frame clones and is missing some. This sample has 25,000 to 35,000 clones, with around 90% found just once. This sample comprised CD8+ T cells from peripheral blood, obtained from a patient given anti-PD-1 treatment. This TCR derives from a human donor with melanoma. V is TRBV28 and J is TRBJ2-1; D not certain. The CDR3 nucleotides are TGTGCCAGCAGTATCCAGCTCTACAATGAGCAGTTCTTC. As protein: CASSIQLYNEQFF.